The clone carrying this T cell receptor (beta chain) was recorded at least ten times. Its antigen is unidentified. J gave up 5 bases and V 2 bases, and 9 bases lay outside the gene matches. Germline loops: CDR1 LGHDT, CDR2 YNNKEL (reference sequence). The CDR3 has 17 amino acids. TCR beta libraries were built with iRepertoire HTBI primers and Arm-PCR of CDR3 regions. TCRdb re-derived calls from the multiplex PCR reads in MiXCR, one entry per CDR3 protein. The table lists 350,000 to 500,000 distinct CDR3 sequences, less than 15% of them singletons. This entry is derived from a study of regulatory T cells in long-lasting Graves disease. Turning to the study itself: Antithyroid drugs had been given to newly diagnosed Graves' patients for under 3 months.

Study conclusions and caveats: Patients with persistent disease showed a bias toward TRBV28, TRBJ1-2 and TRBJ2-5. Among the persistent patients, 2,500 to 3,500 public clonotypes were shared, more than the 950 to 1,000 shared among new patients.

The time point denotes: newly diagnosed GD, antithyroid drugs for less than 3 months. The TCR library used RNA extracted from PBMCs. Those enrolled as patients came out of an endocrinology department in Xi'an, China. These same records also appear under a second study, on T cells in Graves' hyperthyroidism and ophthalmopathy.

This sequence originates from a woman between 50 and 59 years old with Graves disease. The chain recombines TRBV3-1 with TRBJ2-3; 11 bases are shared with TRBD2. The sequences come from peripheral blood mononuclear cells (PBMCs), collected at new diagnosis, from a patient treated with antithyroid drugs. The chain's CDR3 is CASSQNLLAGGGDTQYF. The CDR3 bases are TGTGCCAGCAGCCAAAACCTTCTAGCGGGAGGTGGAGATACGCAGTATTTT.